One sample yielded the 8 T cell receptor beta chains listed below, sequenced in a study of shared clonotypes between healthy human individuals. The data were produced by immunoSEQ multiplex PCR, yet TCRdb's version contains in-frame clones alone and is incomplete. The table has about 1.1 million clones, around 82% seen once. The sample comprised memory CD4+ T cells from PBMCs. Described subset: CD45RA-negative fraction. Receptors originate from a man between 18 and 29 years old in good health. Some clones in this sample may be carry-over from other donors' samples.

V and J are TRBV19 and TRBJ1-1; D gene ambiguous. V was clipped by 3 bases and J by 6 bases, with 14 bases between them. The CDR3 loop spans 14 amino acids. CDR1 LNHDA and CDR2 SQIVND come from the germline V gene (reference sequence). DNA of the CDR3: TGTGCCAGTAGTATGAGGAGGGATTATGCTGAAGCTTTCTTT. Protein product: CASSMRRDYAEAFF.

This clone was seen a handful of times. The V and J genes are TRBV30 and TRBJ2-7, with 7 nucleotides matching TRBD1. Per germline, CDR1 GTSNPN and CDR2 SVGIG (reference sequence). V dropped 2 bases and J dropped 5; count of bases not matched to a gene: 6. The CDR3 contains 13 residues. DNA of the CDR3: TGTGCCTGGAGTAGGCCAGGGGGTGACGAGCAGTACTTC. Translated, it gives CAWSRPGGDEQYF. The full variable domain, completed using reference TRBV30 and TRBJ2-7, is SQTIHQWPATLVQPVGSPLSLECTVEGTSNPNLYWYRQAAGRGLQLLFYSVGIGQISSEVPQNLSASRPQDRQFILSSKKLLLSDSGFYLCAWSRPGGDEQYFGPGTRLTVT.

This clone occurred once. The chain has TRBV7-2 and TRBJ2-3; D is unclear. Germline lookup yields CDR1 SGHTA and CDR2 FQGNSA. The CDR3 consists of 16 residues. V lost 2 bases, J lost 3 bases, and 15 bases lay in between. The CDR3 sequence is CASSLTLSIGTDTQYF. In DNA, the CDR3 is TGTGCCAGCAGCTTAACGTTGTCGATTGGAACAGATACGCAGTATTTT.

This chain connects TRBV5-1 to TRBJ1-1; no clear D gene. The germline V gene encodes CDR1 SGHRS and CDR2 YFSETQ. V was trimmed by 2 bases and J by 4 bases, leaving 12 bases between them. The CDR3 has 14 amino acids. CDR3 bases: TGCGCCAGCAGCTTTGGTGACGGGGTCACTGAAGCTTTCTTT. Protein sequence: CASSFGDGVTEAFF.

The chain links TRBV11-2 to TRBJ1-2, with 10 bases matching TRBD1. The CDR3 loop spans 16 amino acids. Germline CDR1 SGHAT, CDR2 FQNNGV. After removal of 5 bases from V and 5 bases from J, the junction contained 11 bases not matched to a gene. In DNA form, the CDR3 reads TGTGCCAGCAGCCCAGCGGGGACAGGGGCCCCATATGGCTACACCTTC. Its protein product is CASSPAGTGAPYGYTF.

As to this clone: A read error is possible here, since a much larger clone lies one base away. This same CDR3 is encoded by further DNA sequences in the sample. For the CDR3, the DNA is TGCAGCGTTGAGGGCGGGAGGGCCGTAGATACGCAGTATTTT. Translating gives CSVEGGRAVDTQYF. The chain recombines TRBV29-1 with TRBJ2-3; 9 bases align to TRBD2. Germline CDR1 and CDR2: SQVTM and ANQGSEA. This CDR3 region has 14 residues. Trimming cost V 3 bases and J 5 bases; bases outside gene matches: 6.

The chain couples TRBV5-1 to TRBJ2-7, with TRBD1 matching over 8 bases. The V segment lost 5 bases and the J segment 4 bases; nucleotides outside the gene matches: 20. Germline V gene sequence: CDR1 SGHRS, CDR2 YFSETQ. The CDR3 is 18 residues long. CDR3 region: CASSPGQGGHIVSYEQYF. CDR3 bases: TGCGCCAGCAGTCCTGGACAGGGTGGCCACATTGTCTCATACGAGCAGTACTTC.

V and J are TRBV18 and TRBJ1-5, with unresolved D. The CDR3 has 14 residues. Per the germline V gene, CDR1 is KGHSH and CDR2 is LQKENI. Trimming removed 3 bases at V and 7 bases at J, with 13 bases between. CDR3 protein: CASSPGMDGQPQHF. CDR3 bases: TGTGCCAGCTCACCCGGTATGGACGGCCAGCCCCAGCATTTT.